Listed below are T cell receptor beta chains from one sample, sequenced in a study of OX40 agonist ivuxolimab in advanced cancers. Assay used: immunoSEQ multiplex PCR; TCRdb lists only in-frame clones, some missing. The table includes tens of thousands of clones, approximately 80% detected once. Specimen: CD4+ or CD8+ T cells sorted from blood, collected in a trial of the OX40 agonist ivuxolimab. Every receptor here comes from an adult with an advanced solid tumor such as melanoma, head and neck, liver or kidney cancer. Both conserved end residues are part of each CDR3. A D gene is named only where the DNA matches it firmly. Clone size is not always given. Where it is, it says once, few, many or a class for expanded clones.

abundance: NA
d_gene: TRBD2
len: 14
v_gene: TRBV5-1
j_gene: TRBJ2-7
CDR3nt: TGCGCCAGCAGCCCCACTAGCGGGAGTTTCGAGCAGTACTTC
CDR3aa: CASSPTSGSFEQYF

abundance: NA
d_gene: NA
len: 14
v_gene: TRBV7-2
j_gene: TRBJ2-1
CDR3nt: TGTGCCAGCAGCCCGGGACCCCTCTACAATGAGCAGTTCTTC
CDR3aa: CASSPGPLYNEQFF

abundance: few
d_gene: NA
len: 16
v_gene: TRBV7-9
j_gene: TRBJ2-7
CDR3nt: TGTGCCAGCAGCCCACCACCCCGCCTTGGAGGGGACGCACAGTACTTC
CDR3aa: CASSPPPRLGGDAQYF

abundance: NA
d_gene: TRBD1
len: 12
v_gene: TRBV2
j_gene: TRBJ2-7
CDR3nt: TGTGCCAGCAGGGACAGGGGCTACGAGCAGTACTTC
CDR3aa: CASRDRGYEQYF

abundance: NA
d_gene: TRBD1
len: 14
v_gene: TRBV7-6
j_gene: TRBJ2-7
CDR3nt: TGTGCCAGCAGCCCAGGGACAGGTCCCTACGAGCAGTACTTC
CDR3aa: CASSPGTGPYEQYF

abundance: NA
d_gene: TRBD1
len: 18
v_gene: TRBV27
j_gene: TRBJ1-6
CDR3nt: TGTGCCAGCAGTTTATTGCGTAGGACAGGGCCTTATAATTCACCCCTCCACTTT
CDR3aa: CASSLLRRTGPYNSPLHF

abundance: NA
d_gene: NA
len: 15
v_gene: TRBV9
j_gene: TRBJ2-3
CDR3nt: TGTGCCAGCAGCCCTCCAATAGAAGAGCGCGATACGCAGTATTTT
CDR3aa: CASSPPIEERDTQYF

abundance: NA
d_gene: TRBD2
len: 20
v_gene: TRBV6-1
j_gene: TRBJ2-1
CDR3nt: TGTGCCAGCAGTGAAGGGACTAGCGGGGGGGGACCCCGTCCCTACAATGAGCAGTTCTTC
CDR3aa: CASSEGTSGGGPRPYNEQFF

abundance: NA
d_gene: TRBD1
len: 16
v_gene: TRBV7-2
j_gene: TRBJ2-3
CDR3nt: TGTGCCAGCAGCTTATTGGGACAGGGGAGCACAGATACGCAGTATTTT
CDR3aa: CASSLLGQGSTDTQYF

abundance: once
d_gene: NA
len: 16
v_gene: TRBV7-2
j_gene: TRBJ2-2
CDR3nt: TGTGCCAGCAGCTTAGAAATCACCGGGTTCACCGGGGAGCTGTTTTTT
CDR3aa: CASSLEITGFTGELFF

abundance: NA
d_gene: TRBD1
len: 13
v_gene: TRBV6-5
j_gene: TRBJ1-2
CDR3nt: TGTGCCAGCAGCAAGGACAGGTCGAGGGGCTACACCTTC
CDR3aa: CASSKDRSRGYTF

abundance: NA
d_gene: NA
len: 12
v_gene: TRBV29-1
j_gene: TRBJ2-1
CDR3nt: TGCAGCGTTGTGAGCTCTGGAAATGAGCAGTTCTTC
CDR3aa: CSVVSSGNEQFF

abundance: NA
d_gene: NA
len: 14
v_gene: TRBV19
j_gene: TRBJ1-5
CDR3nt: TGTGCCAGTAAAGGCGGGTCCGGCAATCAGCCCCAGCATTTT
CDR3aa: CASKGGSGNQPQHF

abundance: NA
d_gene: NA
len: 13
v_gene: TRBV7-2
j_gene: TRBJ1-1
CDR3nt: TGTGCCAGCAGCTTAAGCGGGGCCACTGAAGCTTTCTTT
CDR3aa: CASSLSGATEAFF

abundance: NA
d_gene: TRBD1
len: 14
v_gene: TRBV5-1
j_gene: TRBJ2-5
CDR3nt: TGCGCCAGCAGCTTGGGGACAGGTAAAGAGACCCAGTACTTC
CDR3aa: CASSLGTGKETQYF

abundance: NA
d_gene: NA
len: 13
v_gene: TRBV9
j_gene: TRBJ2-1
CDR3nt: TGTGCCAGCAGCGTAGAGATTTACAATGAGCAGTTCTTC
CDR3aa: CASSVEIYNEQFF